This T cell receptor (beta chain) was obtained from a study of technical replicates of blood from a handful of donors. Only in-frame clones appear in the TCRdb table, and some are missing; sequencing was by immunoSEQ multiplex PCR. The sample includes roughly 80,000 clones, approximately 94% of them seen just once. V shed 4 bases, J shed 5 bases, and the junction held 12 bases outside the gene matches. The CDR3 totals 16 residues. Germline assignment: CDR1 MNHEY and CDR2 SMNVEV (reference sequence). This clonotype originated in a human donor in good health. The sample taken for sequencing was T cells isolated from PBMCs. The chain joins TRBV27 to TRBJ2-7, with 9 nucleotides matching TRBD1. In nucleotides, the CDR3 is TGTGCCAGCAGTTCCGAGCGGGACAGGGTTACCCACGAGCAGTACTTC. This gives the protein CASSSERDRVTHEQYF.